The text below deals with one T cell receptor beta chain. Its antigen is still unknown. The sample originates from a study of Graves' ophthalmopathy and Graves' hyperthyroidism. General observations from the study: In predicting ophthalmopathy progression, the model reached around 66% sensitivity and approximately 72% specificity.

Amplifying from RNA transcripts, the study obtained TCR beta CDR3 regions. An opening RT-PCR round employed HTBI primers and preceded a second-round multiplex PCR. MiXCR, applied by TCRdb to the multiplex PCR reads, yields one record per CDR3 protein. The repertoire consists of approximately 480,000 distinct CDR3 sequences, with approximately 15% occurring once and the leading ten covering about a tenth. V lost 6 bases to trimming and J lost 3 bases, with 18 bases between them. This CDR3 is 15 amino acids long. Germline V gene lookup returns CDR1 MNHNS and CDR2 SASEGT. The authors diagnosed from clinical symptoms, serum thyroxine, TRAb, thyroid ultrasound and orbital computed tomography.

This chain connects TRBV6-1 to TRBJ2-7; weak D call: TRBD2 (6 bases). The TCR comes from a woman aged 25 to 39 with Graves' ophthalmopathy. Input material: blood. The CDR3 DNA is TGTGCCAGCAGAAGAGACGGGAGTTCTGGCTACGAGCAGTACTTC. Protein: CASRRDGSSGYEQYF.